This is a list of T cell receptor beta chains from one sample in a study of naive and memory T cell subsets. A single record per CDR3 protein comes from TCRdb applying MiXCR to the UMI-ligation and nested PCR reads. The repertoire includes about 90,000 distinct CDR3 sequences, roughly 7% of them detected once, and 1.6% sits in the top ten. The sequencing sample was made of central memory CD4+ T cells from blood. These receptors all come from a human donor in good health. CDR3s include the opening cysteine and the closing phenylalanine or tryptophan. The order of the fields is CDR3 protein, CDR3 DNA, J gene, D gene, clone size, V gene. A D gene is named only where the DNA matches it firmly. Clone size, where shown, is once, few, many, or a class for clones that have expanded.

CDR3 protein: CASSLSADRGGGYTF
CDR3 DNA: TGTGCCAGCAGCCTGAGCGCAGACAGGGGTGGTGGCTACACCTTC
J gene: TRBJ1-2
D gene: TRBD1
clone size: many
V gene: TRBV7-9

CDR3 protein: CSVAPNSYSNQPQHF
CDR3 DNA: TGCAGCGTCGCCCCTAATAGTTATAGCAATCAGCCCCAGCATTTT
J gene: TRBJ1-5
D gene: -
clone size: many
V gene: TRBV29-1

CDR3 protein: CASSYGNSYNEQFF
CDR3 DNA: TGCGCCAGCAGCTATGGTAACTCCTACAATGAGCAGTTCTTC
J gene: TRBJ2-1
D gene: -
clone size: many
V gene: TRBV5-1

CDR3 protein: CASSPPGSSNEKLFF
CDR3 DNA: TGTGCCAGCAGTCCACCAGGGTCGTCAAATGAAAAACTGTTTTTT
J gene: TRBJ1-4
D gene: -
clone size: many
V gene: TRBV12-3/TRBV12-4

CDR3 protein: CASSRKGYGYTF
CDR3 DNA: TGTGCCAGCAGTCGTAAGGGCTACGGCTACACCTTC
J gene: TRBJ1-2
D gene: -
clone size: many
V gene: TRBV12-3/TRBV12-4

CDR3 protein: CASSTLAADTQYF
CDR3 DNA: TGTGCCAGCAGTACCCTAGCGGCAGATACGCAGTATTTT
J gene: TRBJ2-3
D gene: TRBD2
clone size: many
V gene: TRBV27

CDR3 protein: CASSLDRGGKQYF
CDR3 DNA: TGTGCCAGCAGCCTCGACAGGGGGGGAAAGCAGTACTTC
J gene: TRBJ2-7
D gene: TRBD1
clone size: few
V gene: TRBV12-3/TRBV12-4

CDR3 protein: CSRLRGSGRPMNNEQFF
CDR3 DNA: TGCAGCCGACTACGGGGTAGCGGGCGACCGATGAACAATGAGCAGTTCTTC
J gene: TRBJ2-1
D gene: TRBD2
clone size: many
V gene: TRBV29-1

CDR3 protein: CSARARQGEKLFF
CDR3 DNA: TGCAGTGCTAGGGCACGGCAAGGTGAAAAACTGTTTTTT
J gene: TRBJ1-4
D gene: -
clone size: -
V gene: TRBV20-1

CDR3 protein: CASSEYTGDKGAFF
CDR3 DNA: TGTGCCAGCAGTGAATACACAGGGGATAAAGGAGCTTTCTTT
J gene: TRBJ1-1
D gene: TRBD1
clone size: few
V gene: TRBV6-1

CDR3 protein: CSVGGTDRSYEQYF
CDR3 DNA: TGCAGCGTTGGGGGGACAGATCGCAGTTACGAGCAGTACTTC
J gene: TRBJ2-7
D gene: TRBD1
clone size: many
V gene: TRBV29-1

CDR3 protein: CATSRGVGTGRVSVELFF
CDR3 DNA: TGTGCCACCAGCAGAGGAGTAGGGACAGGGAGGGTTAGCGTGGAGCTGTTTTTT
J gene: TRBJ2-2
D gene: TRBD1
clone size: few
V gene: TRBV15

CDR3 protein: CASSRGTGPMSNQPQHF
CDR3 DNA: TGTGCCAGCAGTAGGGGGACGGGACCTATGAGCAATCAGCCCCAGCATTTT
J gene: TRBJ1-5
D gene: -
clone size: many
V gene: TRBV6-2/TRBV6-3

CDR3 protein: CASSLTGIGELFF
CDR3 DNA: TGTGCCAGCAGCTTAACGGGAATCGGGGAGCTGTTTTTT
J gene: TRBJ2-2
D gene: -
clone size: few
V gene: TRBV11-3

CDR3 protein: CASSLGERTDTQYF
CDR3 DNA: TGCGCCAGCAGCTTGGGCGAGCGGACAGATACGCAGTATTTT
J gene: TRBJ2-3
D gene: -
clone size: few
V gene: TRBV5-1

CDR3 protein: CASSLGTGNQPQHF
CDR3 DNA: TGTGCCAGCAGTTTAGGGACAGGGAATCAGCCCCAGCATTTT
J gene: TRBJ1-5
D gene: TRBD1
clone size: many
V gene: TRBV12-3/TRBV12-4

CDR3 protein: CASSPGSSSFANYGYTF
CDR3 DNA: TGTGCCAGCTCACCGGGCAGCAGTTCCTTTGCTAACTATGGCTACACCTTC
J gene: TRBJ1-2
D gene: -
clone size: many
V gene: TRBV18

CDR3 protein: CASSLDRYRGETQYF
CDR3 DNA: TGTGCCAGCAGCTTAGATCGTTATCGGGGCGAGACCCAGTACTTC
J gene: TRBJ2-5
D gene: -
clone size: -
V gene: TRBV7-9

CDR3 protein: CASRRQGYGTEAFF
CDR3 DNA: TGTGCCAGCAGACGACAGGGTTATGGCACTGAAGCTTTCTTT
J gene: TRBJ1-1
D gene: TRBD1
clone size: many
V gene: TRBV6-5

CDR3 protein: CASTSDRARTEAFF
CDR3 DNA: TGTGCCAGCACTTCCGACAGGGCCCGCACTGAAGCTTTCTTT
J gene: TRBJ1-1
D gene: TRBD1
clone size: many
V gene: TRBV6-6

CDR3 protein: CASSQHRGEETQYF
CDR3 DNA: TGTGCCAGCAGCCAGCACAGGGGCGAGGAGACCCAGTACTTC
J gene: TRBJ2-5
D gene: TRBD1
clone size: -
V gene: TRBV13

CDR3 protein: CASSRQGSTTEAFF
CDR3 DNA: TGTGCCAGCAGTCGACAGGGCTCGACCACTGAAGCTTTCTTT
J gene: TRBJ1-1
D gene: TRBD1
clone size: many
V gene: TRBV12-3/TRBV12-4

CDR3 protein: CASTQNTPVTDTQYF
CDR3 DNA: TGTGCCAGCACTCAAAACACACCAGTTACAGATACGCAGTATTTT
J gene: TRBJ2-3
D gene: -
clone size: -
V gene: TRBV7-2

CDR3 protein: CSARNLLSSYEQYF
CDR3 DNA: TGCAGTGCTAGAAACCTCCTGAGCTCCTACGAGCAGTACTTC
J gene: TRBJ2-7
D gene: -
clone size: -
V gene: TRBV20-1

CDR3 protein: CSARTSGGARNEQFF
CDR3 DNA: TGCAGTGCTAGAACTAGCGGGGGGGCTAGGAATGAGCAGTTCTTC
J gene: TRBJ2-1
D gene: TRBD2
clone size: -
V gene: TRBV20-1

CDR3 protein: CASSARAGSGDEQYF
CDR3 DNA: TGTGCCAGCAGCGCCCGAGCGGGGTCGGGGGACGAGCAGTACTTC
J gene: TRBJ2-7
D gene: TRBD2
clone size: -
V gene: TRBV9

CDR3 protein: CSARDERTQYF
CDR3 DNA: TGCAGTGCTAGAGATGAAAGGACCCAGTACTTC
J gene: TRBJ2-5
D gene: -
clone size: -
V gene: TRBV20-1

CDR3 protein: CSVGLAGPGSQYF
CDR3 DNA: TGCAGCGTTGGACTAGCGGGGCCGGGGTCCCAGTACTTC
J gene: TRBJ2-5
D gene: TRBD2
clone size: many
V gene: TRBV29-1

CDR3 protein: CAWSERGWVKYEQYF
CDR3 DNA: TGTGCCTGGAGTGAGCGGGGATGGGTCAAGTACGAGCAGTACTTC
J gene: TRBJ2-7
D gene: TRBD2
clone size: few
V gene: TRBV30

CDR3 protein: CASDEYPEYNEQFF
CDR3 DNA: TGTGCCAGCGATGAGTACCCGGAATACAATGAGCAGTTCTTC
J gene: TRBJ2-1
D gene: -
clone size: many
V gene: TRBV7-9

CDR3 protein: CASSLQGRGYQETQYF
CDR3 DNA: TGTGCCAGCAGCTTACAGGGGCGCGGATACCAAGAGACCCAGTACTTC
J gene: TRBJ2-5
D gene: -
clone size: -
V gene: TRBV7-2

CDR3 protein: CASRKLTHEQYF
CDR3 DNA: TGTGCCAGCAGAAAATTGACCCACGAGCAGTACTTC
J gene: TRBJ2-7
D gene: -
clone size: many
V gene: TRBV6-1

CDR3 protein: CASSPKGTNGYTF
CDR3 DNA: TGTGCCAGCAGCCCGAAAGGGACAAACGGCTACACCTTC
J gene: TRBJ1-2
D gene: -
clone size: many
V gene: TRBV12-3/TRBV12-4

CDR3 protein: CSAAGGSNQPQHF
CDR3 DNA: TGCAGCGCTGCTGGGGGCAGCAATCAGCCCCAGCATTTT
J gene: TRBJ1-5
D gene: -
clone size: many
V gene: TRBV29-1

CDR3 protein: CASTTGGTGRQPQHF
CDR3 DNA: TGTGCCAGCACCACGGGCGGGACAGGGCGACAGCCCCAGCATTTT
J gene: TRBJ1-5
D gene: TRBD1
clone size: many
V gene: TRBV12-3/TRBV12-4

CDR3 protein: CSVEDRYTGELFF
CDR3 DNA: TGCAGCGTTGAAGATCGCTATACCGGGGAGCTGTTTTTT
J gene: TRBJ2-2
D gene: -
clone size: few
V gene: TRBV29-1

CDR3 protein: CASSRPGLEKLFF
CDR3 DNA: TGTGCCAGCAGCCGTCCGGGACTTGAAAAACTGTTTTTT
J gene: TRBJ1-4
D gene: -
clone size: many
V gene: TRBV12-3/TRBV12-4

CDR3 protein: CASNLSGGSGYTF
CDR3 DNA: TGTGCCAGCAACCTGTCTGGGGGCTCTGGCTACACCTTC
J gene: TRBJ1-2
D gene: -
clone size: many
V gene: TRBV11-1

CDR3 protein: CASSFTGGRANEQYF
CDR3 DNA: TGTGCCAGCAGTTTTACGGGCGGGAGGGCCAACGAGCAGTACTTC
J gene: TRBJ2-7
D gene: TRBD2
clone size: -
V gene: TRBV12-3/TRBV12-4

CDR3 protein: CASRPGTADTQYF
CDR3 DNA: TGCGCCAGCCGCCCCGGGACAGCAGATACGCAGTATTTT
J gene: TRBJ2-3
D gene: TRBD1
clone size: -
V gene: TRBV5-1

CDR3 protein: CASKDGLAGSETQYF
CDR3 DNA: TGTGCCAGTAAGGATGGACTAGCGGGGTCAGAGACCCAGTACTTC
J gene: TRBJ2-5
D gene: TRBD2
clone size: -
V gene: TRBV19

CDR3 protein: CASSLGTGRNYEQYF
CDR3 DNA: TGTGCCAGCAGCTTAGGAACAGGGAGGAACTACGAGCAGTACTTC
J gene: TRBJ2-7
D gene: -
clone size: -
V gene: TRBV11-3

CDR3 protein: CASSPSRQITDTQYF
CDR3 DNA: TGTGCCAGCAGTCCCTCCCGACAGATAACAGATACGCAGTATTTT
J gene: TRBJ2-3
D gene: -
clone size: -
V gene: TRBV27